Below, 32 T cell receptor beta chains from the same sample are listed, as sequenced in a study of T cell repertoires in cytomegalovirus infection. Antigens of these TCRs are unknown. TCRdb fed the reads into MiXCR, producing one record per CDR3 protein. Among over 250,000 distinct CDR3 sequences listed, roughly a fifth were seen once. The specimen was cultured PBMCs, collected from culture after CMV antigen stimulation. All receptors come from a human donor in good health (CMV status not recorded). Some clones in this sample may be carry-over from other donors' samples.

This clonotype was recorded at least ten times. Here the CDR3 reads CASSYGVRGLPGGEQYF. DNA for the CDR3: TGTGCCAGCAGTTACGGAGTTCGGGGACTACCGGGTGGGGAGCAGTACTTC. The chain combines TRBV6-6 with TRBJ2-7; 7 positions match TRBD2. Trimming took 2 bases from V and 7 from J; bases not matched to a gene: 17. The CDR3 contains 17 residues. Per the germline V gene, CDR1 is MNHNY and CDR2 is SVGAGI (reference sequence).

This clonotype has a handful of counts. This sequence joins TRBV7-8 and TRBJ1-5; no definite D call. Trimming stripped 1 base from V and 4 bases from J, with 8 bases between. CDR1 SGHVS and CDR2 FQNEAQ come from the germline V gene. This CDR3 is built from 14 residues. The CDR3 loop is CASSLGRTNQPQHF. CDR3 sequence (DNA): TGTGCCAGCAGCTTAGGAAGGACTAATCAGCCCCAGCATTTT.

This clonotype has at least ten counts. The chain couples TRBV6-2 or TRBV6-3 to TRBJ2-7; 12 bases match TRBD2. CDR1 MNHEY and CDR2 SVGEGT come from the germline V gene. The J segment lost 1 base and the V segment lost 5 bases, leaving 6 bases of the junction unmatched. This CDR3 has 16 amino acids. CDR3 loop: CASSPLTSGRSYEQYV. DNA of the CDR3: TGTGCCAGCAGTCCTCTGACTAGCGGGAGATCCTACGAGCAGTACGTC.

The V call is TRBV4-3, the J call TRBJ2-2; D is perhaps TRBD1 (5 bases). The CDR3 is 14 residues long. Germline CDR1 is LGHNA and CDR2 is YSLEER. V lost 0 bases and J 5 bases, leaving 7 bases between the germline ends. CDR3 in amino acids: CASSQDRVTGELFF. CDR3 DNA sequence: TGCGCCAGCAGCCAAGACAGGGTGACCGGGGAGCTGTTTTTT.

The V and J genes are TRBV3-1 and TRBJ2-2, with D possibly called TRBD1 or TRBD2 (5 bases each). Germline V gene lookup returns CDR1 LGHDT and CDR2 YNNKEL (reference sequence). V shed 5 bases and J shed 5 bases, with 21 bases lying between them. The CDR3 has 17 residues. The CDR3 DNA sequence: TGTGCCAGCAGCAAAAGAGTAACGGCGAGGGGAACCGGGGAGCTGTTTTTT. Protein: CASSKRVTARGTGELFF.

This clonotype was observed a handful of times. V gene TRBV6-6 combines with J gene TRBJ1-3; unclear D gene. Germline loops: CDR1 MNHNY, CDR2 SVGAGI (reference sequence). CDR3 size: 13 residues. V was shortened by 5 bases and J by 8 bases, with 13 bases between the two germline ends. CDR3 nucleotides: TGTGCCAGCAGTCCCCGTATGGGGTACACCATATATTTT. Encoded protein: CASSPRMGYTIYF.

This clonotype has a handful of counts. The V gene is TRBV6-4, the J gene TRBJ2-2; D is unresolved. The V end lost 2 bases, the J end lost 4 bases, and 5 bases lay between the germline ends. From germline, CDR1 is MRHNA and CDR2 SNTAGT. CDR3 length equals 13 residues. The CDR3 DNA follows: TGTGCCAGCAGTGACAAAAGCACCGGGGAGCTGTTTTTT. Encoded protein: CASSDKSTGELFF.

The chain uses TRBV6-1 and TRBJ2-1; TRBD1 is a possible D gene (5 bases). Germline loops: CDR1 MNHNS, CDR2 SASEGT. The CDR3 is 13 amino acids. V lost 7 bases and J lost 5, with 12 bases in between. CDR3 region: CASTQGSDNEQFF. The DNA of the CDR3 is TGTGCCAGCACCCAGGGATCCGACAATGAGCAGTTCTTC.

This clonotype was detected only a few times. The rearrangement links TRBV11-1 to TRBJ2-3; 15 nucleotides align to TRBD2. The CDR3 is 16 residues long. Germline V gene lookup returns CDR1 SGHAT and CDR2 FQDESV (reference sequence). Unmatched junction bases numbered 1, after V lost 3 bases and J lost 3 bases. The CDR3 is CASSFGTSGRTDTQYF. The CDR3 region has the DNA TGTGCCAGCAGCTTTGGGACTAGCGGGAGGACAGATACGCAGTATTTT.

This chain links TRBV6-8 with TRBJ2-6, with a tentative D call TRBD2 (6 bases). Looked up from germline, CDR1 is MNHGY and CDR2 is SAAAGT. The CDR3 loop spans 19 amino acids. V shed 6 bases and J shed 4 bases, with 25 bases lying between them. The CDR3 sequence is CASSQTLLATLPGANVLTF. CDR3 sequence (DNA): TGTGCCAGCAGCCAAACCCTACTAGCAACCCTCCCCGGGGCCAACGTCCTGACTTTC.

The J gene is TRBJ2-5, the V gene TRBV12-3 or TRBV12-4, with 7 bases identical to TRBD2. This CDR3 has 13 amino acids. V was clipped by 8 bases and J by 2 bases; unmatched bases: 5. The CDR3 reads CASGRGSQETQYF. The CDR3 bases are TGTGCCAGCGGGCGGGGGTCTCAAGAGACCCAGTACTTC.

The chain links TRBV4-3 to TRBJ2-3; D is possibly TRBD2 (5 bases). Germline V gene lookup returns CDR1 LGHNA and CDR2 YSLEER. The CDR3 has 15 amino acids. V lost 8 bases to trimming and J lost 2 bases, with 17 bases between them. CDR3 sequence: CASFPEGWFTDTQYF. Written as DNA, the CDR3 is TGCGCCAGCTTTCCCGAGGGCTGGTTCACAGATACGCAGTATTTT.

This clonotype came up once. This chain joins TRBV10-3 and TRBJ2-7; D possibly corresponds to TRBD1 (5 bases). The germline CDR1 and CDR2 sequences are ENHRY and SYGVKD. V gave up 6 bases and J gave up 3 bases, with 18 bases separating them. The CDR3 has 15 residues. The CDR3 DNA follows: TGTGCCATCAGGGCGACCTCGGACGGACACTACGAGCAGTACTTC. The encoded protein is CAIRATSDGHYEQYF.

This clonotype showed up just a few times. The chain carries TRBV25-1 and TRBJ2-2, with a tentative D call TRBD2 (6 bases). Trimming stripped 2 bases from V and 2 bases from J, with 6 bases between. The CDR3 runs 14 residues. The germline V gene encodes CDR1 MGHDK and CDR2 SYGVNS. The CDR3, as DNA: TGTGCCAGCAGTGAAGCGGGAAACACCGGGGAGCTGTTTTTT. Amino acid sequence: CASSEAGNTGELFF. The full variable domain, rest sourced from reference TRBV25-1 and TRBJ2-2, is EADIYQTPRYLVIGTGKKITLECSQTMGHDKMYWYQQDPGMELHLIHYSYGVNSTEKGDLSSESTVSRIRTEHFPLTLESARPSHTSQYLCASSEAGNTGELFFGEGSRLTVL.

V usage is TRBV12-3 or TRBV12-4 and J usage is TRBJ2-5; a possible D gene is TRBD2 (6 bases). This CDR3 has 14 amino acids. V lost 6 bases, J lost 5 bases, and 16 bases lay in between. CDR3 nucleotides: TGTGCCAGCAGCCCGGAGGGCCCTCGGGAGACCCAGTACTTC. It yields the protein CASSPEGPRETQYF.

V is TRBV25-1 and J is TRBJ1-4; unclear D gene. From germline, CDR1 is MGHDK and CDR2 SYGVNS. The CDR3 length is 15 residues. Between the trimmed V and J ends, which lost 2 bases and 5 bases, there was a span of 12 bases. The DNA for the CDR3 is TGTGCCAGCAGTGAAAGGAAGGGCAAAAATGAAAAACTGTTTTTT. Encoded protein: CASSERKGKNEKLFF.

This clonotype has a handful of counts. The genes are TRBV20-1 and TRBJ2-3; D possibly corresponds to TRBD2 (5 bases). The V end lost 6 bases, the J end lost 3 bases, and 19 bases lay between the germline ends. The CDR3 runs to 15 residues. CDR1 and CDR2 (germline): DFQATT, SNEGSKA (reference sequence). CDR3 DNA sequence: TGCAGTGCCAGCTACACGGAGGCAAGGACAGATACGCAGTATTTT. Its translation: CSASYTEARTDTQYF.

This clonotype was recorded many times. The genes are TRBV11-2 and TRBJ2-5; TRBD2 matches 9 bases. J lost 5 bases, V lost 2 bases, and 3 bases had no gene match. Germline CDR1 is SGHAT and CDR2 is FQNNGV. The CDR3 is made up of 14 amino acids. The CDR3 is CASSLIAGGETQYF. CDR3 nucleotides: TGTGCCAGCAGCTTAATCGCGGGAGGGGAGACCCAGTACTTC. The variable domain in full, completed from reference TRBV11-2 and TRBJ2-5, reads EAGVAQSPRYKIIEKRQSVAFWCNPISGHATLYWYQQILGQGPKLLIQFQNNGVVDDSQLPKDRFSAERLKGVDSTLKIQPAKLEDSAVYLCASSLIAGGETQYFGPGTRLLVL.

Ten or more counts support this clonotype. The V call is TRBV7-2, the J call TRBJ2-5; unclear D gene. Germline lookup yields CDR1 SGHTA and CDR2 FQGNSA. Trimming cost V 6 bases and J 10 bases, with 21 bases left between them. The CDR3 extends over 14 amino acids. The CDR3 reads CASRPPRDSLYQYF. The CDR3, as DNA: TGTGCCAGCAGGCCCCCCCGCGACTCCTTATACCAGTACTTC.

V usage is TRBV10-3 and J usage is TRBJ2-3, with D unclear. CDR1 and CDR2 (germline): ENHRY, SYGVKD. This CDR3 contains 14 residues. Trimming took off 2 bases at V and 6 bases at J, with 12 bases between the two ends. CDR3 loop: CAISEAEAYDTQYF. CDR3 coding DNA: TGTGCCATCAGTGAGGCCGAAGCATACGATACGCAGTATTTT.

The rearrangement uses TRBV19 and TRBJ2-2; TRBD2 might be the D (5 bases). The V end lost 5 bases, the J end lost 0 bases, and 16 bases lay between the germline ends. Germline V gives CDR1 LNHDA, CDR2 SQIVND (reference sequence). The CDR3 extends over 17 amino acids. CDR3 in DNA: TGTGCCAGTAGTTCGGCCCTAGGGAGCGCGAACACCGGGGAGCTGTTTTTT. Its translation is CASSSALGSANTGELFF.

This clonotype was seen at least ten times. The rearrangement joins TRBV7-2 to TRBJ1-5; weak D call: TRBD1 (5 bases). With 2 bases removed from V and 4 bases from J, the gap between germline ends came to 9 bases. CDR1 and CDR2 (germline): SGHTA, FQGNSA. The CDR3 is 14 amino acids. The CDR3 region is CASSLSAGNQPQHF. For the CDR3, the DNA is TGTGCCAGCAGCTTATCGGCAGGGAATCAGCCCCAGCATTTT.

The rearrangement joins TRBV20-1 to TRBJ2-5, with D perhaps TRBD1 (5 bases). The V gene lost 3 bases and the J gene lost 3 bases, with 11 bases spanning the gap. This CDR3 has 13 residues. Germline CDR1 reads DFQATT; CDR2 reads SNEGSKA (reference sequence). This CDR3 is CSASRQSEETQYF. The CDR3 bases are TGCAGTGCTAGCAGACAGAGCGAAGAGACCCAGTACTTC.

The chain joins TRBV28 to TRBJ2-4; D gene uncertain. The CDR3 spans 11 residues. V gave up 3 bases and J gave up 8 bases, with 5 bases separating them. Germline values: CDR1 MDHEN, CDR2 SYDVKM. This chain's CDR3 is CASSFGDIQYF. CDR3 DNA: TGTGCCAGCAGTTTCGGTGACATTCAGTACTTC. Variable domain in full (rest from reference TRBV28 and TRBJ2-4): DVKVTQSSRYLVKRTGEKVFLECVQDMDHENMFWYRQDPGLGLRLIYFSYDVKMKEKGDIPEGYSVSREKKERFSLILESASTNQTSMYLCASSFGDIQYFGAGTRLSVL.

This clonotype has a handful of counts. For the CDR3, the DNA is TGTGCCAGCAGTGAGGACGCCATTTGGAATGAGCAGTTCTTC. Amino acid sequence: CASSEDAIWNEQFF. The J gene is TRBJ2-1, the V gene TRBV6-2 or TRBV6-3; D remains ambiguous. Germline-derived CDR1 and CDR2 are MNHEY and SVGEGT. The CDR3 is 14 residues long. V was shortened by 5 bases and J by 7 bases, with 15 bases between the two germline ends.

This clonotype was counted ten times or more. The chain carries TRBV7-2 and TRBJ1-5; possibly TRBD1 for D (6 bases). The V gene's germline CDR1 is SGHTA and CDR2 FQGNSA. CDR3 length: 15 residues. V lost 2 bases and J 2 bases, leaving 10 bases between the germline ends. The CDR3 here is CASSLSRGRNQPQHF. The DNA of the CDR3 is TGTGCCAGCAGCTTAAGCAGGGGACGCAATCAGCCCCAGCATTTT. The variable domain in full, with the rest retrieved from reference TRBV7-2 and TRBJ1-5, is GAGVSQSPSNKVTEKGKDVELRCDPISGHTALYWYRQSLGQGLEFLIYFQGNSAPDKSGLPSDRFSAERTGGSVSTLTIQRTQQEDSAVYLCASSLSRGRNQPQHFGDGTRLSIL.

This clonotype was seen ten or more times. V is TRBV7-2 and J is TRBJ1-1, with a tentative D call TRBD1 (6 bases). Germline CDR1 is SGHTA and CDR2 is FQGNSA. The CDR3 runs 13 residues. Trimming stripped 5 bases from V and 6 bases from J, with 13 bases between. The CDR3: CASSPYGGPEAFF. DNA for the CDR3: TGTGCCAGCAGCCCATATGGGGGGCCTGAAGCTTTCTTT.

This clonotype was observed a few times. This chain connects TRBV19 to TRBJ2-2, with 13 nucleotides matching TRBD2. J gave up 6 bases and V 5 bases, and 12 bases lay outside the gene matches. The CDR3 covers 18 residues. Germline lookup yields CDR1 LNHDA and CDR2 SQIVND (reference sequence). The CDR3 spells CASSSGTSGTWKAGELFF. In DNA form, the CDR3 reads TGTGCCAGTAGTTCCGGGACTAGCGGGACTTGGAAGGCCGGGGAGCTGTTTTTT.

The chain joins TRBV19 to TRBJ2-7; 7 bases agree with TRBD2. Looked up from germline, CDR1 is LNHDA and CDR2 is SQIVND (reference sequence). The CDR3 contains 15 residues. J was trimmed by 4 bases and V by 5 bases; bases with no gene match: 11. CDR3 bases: TGTGCCAGTAGTTCCCGTCGGACTAGTTATTACGAGCAGTACTTC. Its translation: CASSSRRTSYYEQYF.

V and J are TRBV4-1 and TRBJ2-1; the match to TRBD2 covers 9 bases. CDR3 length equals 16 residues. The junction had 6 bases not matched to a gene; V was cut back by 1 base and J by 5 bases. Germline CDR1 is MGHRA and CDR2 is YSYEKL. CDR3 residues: CASSQGSGSPHNEQFF. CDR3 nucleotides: TGCGCCAGCAGCCAAGGTAGCGGGAGCCCCCACAATGAGCAGTTCTTC.

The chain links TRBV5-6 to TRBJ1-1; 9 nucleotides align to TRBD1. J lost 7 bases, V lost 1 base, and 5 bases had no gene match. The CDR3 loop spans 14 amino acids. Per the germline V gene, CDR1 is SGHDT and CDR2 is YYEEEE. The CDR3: CASSLIGQGFEAFF. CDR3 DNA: TGTGCCAGCAGCTTGATAGGACAGGGGTTTGAAGCTTTCTTT.

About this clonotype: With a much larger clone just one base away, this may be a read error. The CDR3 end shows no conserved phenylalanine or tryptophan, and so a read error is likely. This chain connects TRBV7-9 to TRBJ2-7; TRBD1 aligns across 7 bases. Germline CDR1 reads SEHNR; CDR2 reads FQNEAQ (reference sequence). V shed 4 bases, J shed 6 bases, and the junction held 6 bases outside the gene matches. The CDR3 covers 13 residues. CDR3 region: CASSSGQFSEQYL. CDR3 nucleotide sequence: TGTGCCAGCAGCTCGGGACAGTTCTCCGAGCAGTACTTA.